The 5 T cell receptor beta chains presented below share a single source sample, sequenced in a study of blood T cell repertoires in COVID-19. This table comes from immunoSEQ multiplex PCR, and its TCRdb copy is limited to in-frame clones, with some not included. The sample consists of 360,000 or so clones, 88% of them appearing once. Sample: PBMCs or T cells enriched from blood (not recorded which). These receptors were taken from a woman aged 25 to 39 who had been exposed to COVID-19.

The chain uses TRBV15 and TRBJ2-7, with D tentatively TRBD2 (6 bases). Germline V gives CDR1 LNHNV, CDR2 YYDKDF (reference sequence). The V and J ends lost 0 bases and 2 bases respectively, with 11 bases between them. The CDR3 covers 15 residues. DNA of the CDR3: TGTGCCACCAGCAGAGATCGGGGGATACCCTACGAGCAGTACTTC. Protein sequence: CATSRDRGIPYEQYF.

A word on this clone: This same CDR3 is encoded by further DNA sequences in the sample. The CDR3 protein is CASSLGQGSSYEQYF. CDR3 DNA sequence: TGTGCCAGCAGCCTTGGACAGGGCAGCTCCTACGAGCAGTACTTC. The rearrangement links TRBV11-3 to TRBJ2-7; TRBD1 aligns across 8 bases. V gave up 5 bases and J gave up 0 bases; unmatched junction bases: 6. Germline V gives CDR1 SGHNT, CDR2 YENEEA. The CDR3 spans 15 residues.

This chain links TRBV3-1 (or the pseudogene TRBV3-2) with TRBJ1-4, with D hard to call. The CDR3 runs to 15 residues. Germline CDR1 and CDR2: LGHDT and YNNKEL (reference sequence). Trimming removed 4 bases at V and 3 bases at J, with 12 bases between. The CDR3 loop is CASSPRLMPNEKLFF. The CDR3 region has the DNA TGTGCCAGCAGCCCCCGACTGATGCCTAATGAAAAACTGTTTTTT.

The chain employs TRBV4-1 and TRBJ1-5; possibly TRBD1 for D (5 bases). The CDR3 runs 15 residues. The germline V and J ends were trimmed by 1 base and 5 bases, with 12 bases remaining between them. Germline V gene data show CDR1 as MGHRA and CDR2 as YSYEKL. The CDR3 loop reads CASSQGNRGDQPQHF. The CDR3 nucleotides are TGCGCCAGCAGCCAAGGTAATAGGGGTGATCAGCCCCAGCATTTT.

Written as DNA, the CDR3 is TGTGCCAGCAGTTACTTTGGGGGGTCCCAGCATTTT. It specifies CASSYFGGSQHF. The rearrangement joins TRBV6-5 to TRBJ1-5; perhaps TRBD1 as D (5 bases). The CDR3 covers 12 residues. CDR1 and CDR2 from the germline V gene are MNHEY and SVGAGI. V was pared by 1 base and J by 11 bases, with 9 bases between.